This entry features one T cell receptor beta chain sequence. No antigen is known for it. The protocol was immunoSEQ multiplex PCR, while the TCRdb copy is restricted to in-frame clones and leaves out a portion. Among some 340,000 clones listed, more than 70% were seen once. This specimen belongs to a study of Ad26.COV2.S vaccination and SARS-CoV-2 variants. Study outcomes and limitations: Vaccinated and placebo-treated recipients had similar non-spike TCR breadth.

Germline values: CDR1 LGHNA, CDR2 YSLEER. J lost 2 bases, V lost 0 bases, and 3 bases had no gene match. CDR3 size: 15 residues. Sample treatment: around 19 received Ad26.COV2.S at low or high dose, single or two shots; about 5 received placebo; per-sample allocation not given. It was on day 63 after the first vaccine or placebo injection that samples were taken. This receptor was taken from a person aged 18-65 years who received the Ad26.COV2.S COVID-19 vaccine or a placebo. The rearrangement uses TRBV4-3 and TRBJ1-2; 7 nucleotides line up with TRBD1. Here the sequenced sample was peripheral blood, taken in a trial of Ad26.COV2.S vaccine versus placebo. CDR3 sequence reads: CASSQEGRGNYGYTF. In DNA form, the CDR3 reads TGCGCCAGCAGCCAAGAGGGCAGGGGGAACTATGGCTACACCTTC.